This T cell receptor beta chain derives from a study of neurological immune-mediated disorders. Points from the study as a whole: The highest TCR clonal expansion occurred in HTLV-1-associated myelopathy; multiple sclerosis fell below healthy controls.

To note about this clonotype: What it binds is unknown.

This CDR3 comprises 13 residues. V was shortened by 6 bases and J by 0 bases, with 9 bases between the two germline ends. In germline, CDR1 is KGHSH, CDR2 LQKENI. It was by 5'RACE with 10-nucleotide random UMIs that the cDNA was made. Each sequencing run yielded over 160 million TCR-beta sequences from 15-18 subjects. From the 5' RACE reads, TCRdb called clonotypes with MiXCR, one entry per CDR3 protein. The sample lists around 49,000 distinct CDR3 sequences; about an eighth were seen once. The time point is: longitudinal time-point 3. The rearrangement joins TRBV18 to TRBJ2-7, with D unclear. The sequencing input was PBMCs. The receptor was derived from a male donor with HTLV-1-associated myelopathy (HAM/TSP). Here the CDR3 reads CASSPTISYEQYF. CDR3 sequence (DNA): TGTGCCAGCTCCCCTACCATCTCCTACGAGCAGTACTTC.